What follows are 11 T cell receptor beta chains derived from one specimen sequenced in a study of T cells in narcolepsy. Here immunoSEQ multiplex PCR was the method, and the copy in TCRdb shows in-frame clones only, minus some. In the table there are tens of thousands of clones, around 80% of which are singletons. What was sequenced was memory (CD45RA-) CD4+ T cells from blood. The source of these receptors is a human donor in good health.

This clone was observed a single time. The chain couples TRBV7-2 to TRBJ1-3; TRBD1 matches at 9 bases. Germline V gene sequence: CDR1 SGHTA, CDR2 FQGNSA. The CDR3 is made up of 15 amino acids. V was clipped by 5 bases and J by 2 bases; unmatched bases: 4. The CDR3 nucleotides are TGTGCCAGCAGCCCCTGGACAGGGGCTGGAAACACCATATATTTT. This translates into CASSPWTGAGNTIYF. The variable domain in full, with the rest retrieved from reference TRBV7-2 and TRBJ1-3, is GAGVSQSPSNKVTEKGKDVELRCDPISGHTALYWYRQSLGQGLEFLIYFQGNSAPDKSGLPSDRFSAERTGGSVSTLTIQRTQQEDSAVYLCASSPWTGAGNTIYFGEGSWLTVV.

The V and J genes are TRBV5-4 and TRBJ2-1; tentatively, D is TRBD1 (6 bases). The CDR3 runs 14 residues. The germline V gene has CDR1 SGHNT and CDR2 YYREEE (reference sequence). V lost 7 bases, J lost 1 base, and 12 bases lay in between. This CDR3 is CASGRQESYNEQFF. The CDR3 DNA follows: TGTGCCAGCGGTCGACAGGAGTCCTACAATGAGCAGTTCTTC.

This chain uses TRBV18 with TRBJ1-5, with D perhaps TRBD1 (5 bases). Germline lookup yields CDR1 KGHSH and CDR2 LQKENI. V lost 2 bases to trimming and J lost 6 bases, with 14 bases between them. The CDR3 extends over 15 amino acids. The CDR3 loop is CASSPIRGAGQPQHF. The CDR3 DNA sequence: TGTGCCAGCTCACCAATTAGAGGGGCTGGTCAGCCCCAGCATTTT. Filled out from reference TRBV18 and TRBJ1-5, the complete variable domain reads NAGVMQNPRHLVRRRGQEARLRCSPMKGHSHVYWYRQLPEEGLKFMVYLQKENIIDESGMPKERFSAEFPKEGPSILRIQQVVRGDSAAYFCASSPIRGAGQPQHFGDGTRLSIL.

The chain combines TRBV7-2 with TRBJ2-7; 9 bases fit TRBD2. The germline V gene encodes CDR1 SGHTA and CDR2 FQGNSA. V lost 4 bases, J lost 4 bases, and 8 bases stayed unmatched. The CDR3 runs 15 residues. For the CDR3, the DNA is TGTGCCAGCAGCTCCCGCGGGAGGGCCGAATACGAGCAGTACTTC. Its protein product is CASSSRGRAEYEQYF. The entire variable domain, with the rest obtained from reference TRBV7-2 and TRBJ2-7, is as follows: GAGVSQSPSNKVTEKGKDVELRCDPISGHTALYWYRQSLGQGLEFLIYFQGNSAPDKSGLPSDRFSAERTGGSVSTLTIQRTQQEDSAVYLCASSSRGRAEYEQYFGPGTRLTVT.

The rearrangement joins TRBV11-3 to TRBJ1-1; D may be TRBD1 (6 bases). The CDR3 is made up of 12 amino acids. Germline V gene data show CDR1 as SGHNT and CDR2 as YENEEA. V was clipped by 7 bases and J by 4 bases, with 10 bases between them. This CDR3 reads CASKVQGTEAFF. CDR3 nucleotides: TGTGCCAGCAAAGTACAGGGCACTGAAGCTTTCTTT. The full variable domain, completed using reference TRBV11-3 and TRBJ1-1, is EAGVVQSPRYKIIEKKQPVAFWCNPISGHNTLYWYLQNLGQGPELLIRYENEEAVDDSQLPKDRFSAERLKGVDSTLKIQPAELGDSAVYLCASKVQGTEAFFGQGTRLTVV.

This clone was seen just once. The chain links TRBV29-1 to TRBJ2-1; 11 nucleotides line up with TRBD2. Germline CDR1 and CDR2: SQVTM and ANQGSEA. The V and J ends lost 6 bases and 9 bases, in that order; junction bases with no gene match: 16. The CDR3 has 16 amino acids. The CDR3 is CSVDSTVGLAGVEQFF. The CDR3 coding sequence is TGCAGCGTCGATTCGACCGTCGGACTAGCGGGCGTTGAGCAGTTCTTC.

About this clone: Within the sample, other DNA sequences also encode this same CDR3. J is TRBJ2-7 and V is TRBV2, with a weak D call TRBD1 (6 bases). CDR1 is SNHLY, CDR2 FYNNEI, per germline. V was cut by 1 base and J by 0 bases, with 7 bases left in between. This CDR3 comprises 14 residues. The CDR3 DNA is TGTGCCAGCAGTGAAGACAGGGACTCCTACGAGCAGTACTTC. It is translated as CASSEDRDSYEQYF.

The chain joins TRBV11-3 to TRBJ1-6; D is unclear. Germline CDR1 and CDR2: SGHNT and YENEEA. V was trimmed by 2 bases and J by 7 bases, leaving 6 bases between them. The CDR3 is made up of 13 amino acids. CDR3 DNA: TGTGCCAGCAGCTTAATCCCGAATTCACCCCTCCACTTT. Translating gives CASSLIPNSPLHF.

The genes are TRBV19 and TRBJ2-1; D tentatively reads TRBD1 or TRBD2 (5 bases each). Germline values: CDR1 LNHDA, CDR2 SQIVND (reference sequence). Trimming left V 1 base short and J 0 bases short, with 10 bases between. The CDR3 has 16 amino acids. For the CDR3, the DNA is TGTGCCAGTAGTATAGGGTCAGGGAGCTCCTACAATGAGCAGTTCTTC. Translated: CASSIGSGSSYNEQFF.

The chain carries TRBV19 and TRBJ2-3, with 13 bases lining up with TRBD2. V was clipped by 3 bases and J by 7 bases; unmatched bases: 10. The germline gives CDR1 LNHDA, CDR2 SQIVND (reference sequence). The CDR3 sequence is 17 residues long. The CDR3 protein is CASSILALAGGLNTQYF. In DNA form, the CDR3 reads TGTGCCAGTAGTATCCTCGCACTAGCGGGAGGGCTAAATACGCAGTATTTT.

The rearrangement links TRBV19 to TRBJ2-3; 9 bases agree with TRBD1. This CDR3 has 15 amino acids. Germline V gene lookup returns CDR1 LNHDA and CDR2 SQIVND (reference sequence). V gave up 5 bases and J gave up 2 bases; unmatched junction bases: 5. Here the CDR3 DNA reads TGTGCCAGTAGTCAGGGGACAGGGATCACAGATACGCAGTATTTT. Translated: CASSQGTGITDTQYF.